The sequence of this TCR beta chain was determined in a study of cytomegalovirus exposure and HLA in healthy donors. Study findings and constraints: In vitro checks showed that three CMV-associated chains really do target CMV antigens. Reportedly, cytomegalovirus status was diagnosed with high sensitivity and specificity. Investigators reported over 150 TCR beta chains as tied to cytomegalovirus.

There are 12 residues in the CDR3. V lost 4 bases to trimming and J lost 2 bases, with 5 bases between them. Assay used: immunoSEQ multiplex PCR; TCRdb lists only in-frame clones, some missing. The table includes fewer than 200,000 clones, around 85% detected once. It was the roughly 120-subject validation cohort, separate from the roughly 700-subject first cohort, to which the donors belonged. In the case of this clone: The antigen is not known.

The V gene is TRBV5-3, the J gene TRBJ2-3; D not certain. TRBV5-3 is marked as an open reading frame, function uncertain. Source material: PBMCs. This clonotype was sampled from a young man in good health and CMV-seropositive. CDR3 sequence reads: CARSINTDTQYF. CDR3 sequence (DNA): TGTGCCAGAAGCATAAACACAGATACGCAGTATTTT.